The sequence of this T cell receptor (beta chain) was determined in a study of human thymus T cells. The CDR3 consists of 15 residues. Trimming took off 3 bases at V and 3 bases at J, with 14 bases between the two ends. Germline V CDR1 and CDR2: LNHDA, SQIVND (reference sequence). Resections obtained during corrective heart surgery supplied the thymus tissue. Data came from immunoSEQ multiplex PCR; TCRdb stores just in-frame clones and leaves some out. The sample has roughly 120,000 clones, around 94% seen once. Specimen: thymus tissue. The receptor's source is a boy under two years old with a congenital heart defect but otherwise immunologically healthy. This chain links TRBV19 with TRBJ1-2, with D unclear. CDR3 in DNA: TGTGCCAGTAGTATTCGACGGGGATCGGACTATGGCTACACCTTC. This gives the protein CASSIRRGSDYGYTF.